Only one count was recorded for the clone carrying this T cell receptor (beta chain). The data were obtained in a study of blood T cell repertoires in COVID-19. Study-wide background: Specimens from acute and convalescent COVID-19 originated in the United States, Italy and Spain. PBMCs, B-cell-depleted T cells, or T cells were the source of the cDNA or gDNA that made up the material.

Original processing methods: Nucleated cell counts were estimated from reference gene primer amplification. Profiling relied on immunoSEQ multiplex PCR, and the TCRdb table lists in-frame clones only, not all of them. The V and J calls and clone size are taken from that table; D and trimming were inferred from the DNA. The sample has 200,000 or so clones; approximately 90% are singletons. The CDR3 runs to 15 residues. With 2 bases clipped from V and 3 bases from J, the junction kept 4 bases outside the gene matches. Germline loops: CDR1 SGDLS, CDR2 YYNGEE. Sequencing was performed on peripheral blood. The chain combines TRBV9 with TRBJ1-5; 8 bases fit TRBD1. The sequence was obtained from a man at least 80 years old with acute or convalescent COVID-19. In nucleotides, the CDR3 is TGTGCCAGCAGCGTGACAGGGGCGTACAATCAGCCCCAGCATTTT. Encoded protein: CASSVTGAYNQPQHF.